The present entry profiles one T cell receptor beta chain with its context. The antigen remains undetermined. These data come from a study of cytomegalovirus exposure and HLA in healthy donors. Background on the study: The same platform used for the roughly 600 first-cohort repertoires was also used for the roughly 120 validation repertoires, as a later analysis reported.

The table came from immunoSEQ multiplex PCR; TCRdb's copy has only in-frame clones and leaves some out. The repertoire has around 150,000 clones, under 95% of them found once; the top ten carry 3%. V gave up 6 bases and J gave up 6 bases; unmatched junction bases: 4. Per germline, CDR1 DFQATT and CDR2 SNEGSKA (reference sequence). CDR3 length: 11 residues. General observations from the study: Through in vitro validation, a few CMV-associated chains were shown to be specific for CMV antigens. That first-cohort TCR clusters tended to co-occur in the 120 or so validation repertoires was found in a later analysis. A list of about 180 TCR beta chains associated with cytomegalovirus was given.

Sequenced: PBMCs. V gene TRBV20-1 combines with J gene TRBJ2-7, with 8 positions matching TRBD1. The sequence was obtained from a young woman in good health and CMV-seropositive. The CDR3 DNA reads as TGCAGTGCATCCGGGACAGGCGAGCAGTACTTC. Translated, it gives CSASGTGEQYF.